This T cell receptor beta chain was sequenced during a study of T cell clonality in common variable immunodeficiency. Study results and limitations: CVID subjects shared fewer TCRbeta clones than healthy controls did. CVID subjects showed higher TCRbeta clonality than healthy controls.

Comment on this clone: Its specificity is unknown. The read terminates 3 residues before the CDR3 end, so the remaining end is supplied by the germline J gene.

Equal genomic DNA amounts from CVID and control samples were sequenced. Sequencing used immunoSEQ multiplex PCR; TCRdb keeps in-frame clones, though not all of them. This sample carries roughly 30,000 clones, none of them present only once. CDR3 length equals 18 residues. The V end lost 3 bases, the J end lost 0 bases, and 21 bases lay between the germline ends. The germline V gene encodes CDR1 DFQATT and CDR2 SNEGSKA (reference sequence). Caucasian heritage predominated among both patients and controls. The genes are TRBV20-1 and TRBJ1-3, with D perhaps TRBD1 (6 bases). The sequencing input was peripheral blood mononuclear cells. This receptor was taken from a person between 18 and 70 years old in good health. CDR3 region: CSASRQASSRLSGNTIYF. The CDR3 DNA, read in part, is TGCAGTGCTAGCAGACAGGCATCCAGCCGTCTCTCTGGAAACACC.